The 11 T cell receptor beta chains below were found in one sample sequenced in a study of blood T cell repertoires in COVID-19. Profiling relied on immunoSEQ multiplex PCR, and the TCRdb table lists in-frame clones only, not all of them. This repertoire shows a few hundred thousand clones, approximately 85% found once; its top ten account for less than 2.5%. Sequences were obtained from PBMCs or T cells enriched from blood (not recorded which). The origin of the receptors is a man aged 25 to 40 who had recovered from COVID-19.

V gene TRBV9 combines with J gene TRBJ2-3, with 14 bases lining up with TRBD2. CDR3 size: 17 residues. The trim removed 4 bases at V and 0 bases at J, leaving 4 bases unmatched. Germline V lookup: CDR1 SGDLS, CDR2 YYNGEE. CDR3 coding DNA: TGTGCCAGCAGCAAGGGACTAGCGGGGGCCAGCACAGATACGCAGTATTTT. This codes for CASSKGLAGASTDTQYF. Full variable domain (remainder filled in from reference TRBV9 and TRBJ2-3): DSGVTQTPKHLITATGQRVTLRCSPRSGDLSVYWYQQSLDQGLQFLIQYYNGEERAKGNILERFSAQQFPDLHSELNLSSLELGDSALYFCASSKGLAGASTDTQYFGPGTRLTVL.

The chain employs TRBV5-1 and TRBJ2-4, with 9 bases identical to TRBD1. The CDR3 consists of 17 residues. Trimming took 0 bases from V and 7 from J; bases not matched to a gene: 11. Germline V gene lookup returns CDR1 SGHRS and CDR2 YFSETQ. CDR3 loop: CASSLAYVRTGANIQYF. The CDR3 nucleotides read TGCGCCAGCAGCTTGGCATATGTGAGGACAGGGGCCAACATTCAGTACTTC. The variable domain in full, completed from reference TRBV5-1 and TRBJ2-4, reads KAGVTQTPRYLIKTRGQQVTLSCSPISGHRSVSWYQQTPGQGLQFLFEYFSETQRNKGNFPGRFSGRQFSNSRSEMNVSTLELGDSALYLCASSLAYVRTGANIQYFGAGTRLSVL.

The genes are TRBV5-6 and TRBJ2-7; no firm D call. V was trimmed by 1 base and J by 9 bases, leaving 8 bases between them. Germline V gene data show CDR1 as SGHDT and CDR2 as YYEEEE. This CDR3 is 11 amino acids long. The CDR3 sequence: CASSLTGAQYF. For the CDR3, the DNA is TGTGCCAGCAGCTTGACCGGTGCGCAGTACTTC.

On this clone itself: One junction end disagrees with the germline gene, perhaps due to a read error. This rearrangement joins TRBV13 to TRBJ1-3, with D hard to call. Germline V lookup: CDR1 PRHDT, CDR2 FYEKMQ (reference sequence). CDR3 length: 14 residues. CDR3 nucleotide sequence: TGTGCCAGCAGGTTAGAGAGCTCTGGAAACACCATATATTTT. Amino acids: CASRLESSGNTIYF.

The rearrangement links TRBV6-5 to TRBJ2-1; D ambiguous. The CDR3 totals 13 residues. The V and J ends lost 6 bases and 6 bases respectively, with 12 bases between them. Germline V lookup: CDR1 MNHEY, CDR2 SVGAGI. The CDR3, as DNA: TGTGCCAGCAGCCTACAGTATTCCAATGAGCAGTTCTTC. Encoded protein: CASSLQYSNEQFF.

This clone showed up just a few times. V gene TRBV5-4 combines with J gene TRBJ2-2, with 8 bases identical to TRBD1. Losses at the gene ends were 6 bases for V and 4 bases for J; bases not matched to a gene: 5. The CDR3 has 14 amino acids. Germline V gene data show CDR1 as SGHNT and CDR2 as YYREEE (reference sequence). CDR3 protein: CASTRQGSTGELFF. As DNA, the CDR3 is TGTGCCAGCACCCGACAGGGGAGCACCGGGGAGCTGTTTTTT.

This chain links TRBV3-1 (or the pseudogene TRBV3-2) with TRBJ1-1; possible D gene TRBD1, 6 bases. V was pared by 2 bases and J by 0 bases, with 10 bases between. CDR3 length: 15 amino acids. Germline V CDR1 and CDR2: LGHDT, YNNKEL (reference sequence). CDR3 amino acids: CASSQRGGVNTEAFF. The DNA of the CDR3 is TGTGCCAGCAGCCAAAGGGGGGGGGTGAACACTGAAGCTTTCTTT.

The rearrangement uses TRBV19 and TRBJ1-1; D remains ambiguous. Germline CDR1 reads LNHDA; CDR2 reads SQIVND (reference sequence). The V and J ends lost 8 bases and 8 bases respectively, with 12 bases between them. This CDR3 is built from 11 residues. The CDR3 loop reads CASLTAGEAFF. DNA of the CDR3: TGTGCCAGTTTAACCGCAGGCGAAGCTTTCTTT. Variable domain in full (rest from reference TRBV19 and TRBJ1-1): DGGITQSPKYLFRKEGQNVTLSCEQNLNHDAMYWYRQDPGQGLRLIYYSQIVNDFQKGDIAEGYSVSREKKESFPLTVTSAQKNPTAFYLCASLTAGEAFFGQGTRLTVV.

J is TRBJ1-2 and V is TRBV5-4, with TRBD1 matching 7 bases. This CDR3 spans 13 amino acids. Germline V gene sequence: CDR1 SGHNT, CDR2 YYREEE (reference sequence). V lost 3 bases and J lost 7; bases outside the gene matches: 6. CDR3 protein: CASSSDRLFGYTF. For the CDR3, the DNA is TGTGCCAGCAGCTCGGACAGGCTCTTTGGCTACACCTTC.

The gene calls are TRBV5-1 and TRBJ1-1; 9 bases agree with TRBD1. The germline V gene encodes CDR1 SGHRS and CDR2 YFSETQ. There are 17 residues in the CDR3. The ends lost 6 bases at V and 1 base at J; junction bases unmatched: 13. CDR3 sequence reads: CASKSGQGPVGNTEAFF. Written as DNA, the CDR3 is TGCGCCAGCAAATCTGGACAGGGGCCGGTGGGGAACACTGAAGCTTTCTTT.

The J gene is TRBJ1-3, the V gene TRBV20-1; D is undetermined. The germline CDR1 and CDR2 sequences are DFQATT and SNEGSKA (reference sequence). V dropped 3 bases and J dropped 1 base, with 10 bases sitting between them. This CDR3 spans 14 amino acids. CDR3 loop: CSASQEGSGNTIYF. The CDR3 region has the DNA TGCAGTGCTAGTCAGGAAGGATCTGGAAACACCATATATTTT.